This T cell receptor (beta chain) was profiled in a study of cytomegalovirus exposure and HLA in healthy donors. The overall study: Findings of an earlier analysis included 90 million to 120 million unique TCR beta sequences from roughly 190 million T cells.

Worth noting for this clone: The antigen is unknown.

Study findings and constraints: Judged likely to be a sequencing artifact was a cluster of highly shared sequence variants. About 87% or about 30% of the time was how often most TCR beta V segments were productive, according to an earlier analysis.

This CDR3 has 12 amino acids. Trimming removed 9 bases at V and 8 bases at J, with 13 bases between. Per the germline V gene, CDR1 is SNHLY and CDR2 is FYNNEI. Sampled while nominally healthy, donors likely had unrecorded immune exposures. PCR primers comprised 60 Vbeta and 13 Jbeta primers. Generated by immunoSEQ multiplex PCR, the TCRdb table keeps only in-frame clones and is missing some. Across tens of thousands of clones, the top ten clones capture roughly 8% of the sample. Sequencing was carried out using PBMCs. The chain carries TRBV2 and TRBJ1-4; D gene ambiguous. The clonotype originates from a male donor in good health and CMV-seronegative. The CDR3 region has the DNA TGTGCCAGTACTCGTAGGAGGGAAAAACTGTTTTTT. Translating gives CASTRRREKLFF.